These 14 T cell receptor beta chains were all obtained from the same sample, sequenced in a study of blood T cells in healthy people across ages. Primers used in a second PCR of roughly 6 to 11 cycles were a sample-barcoded 5' primer and a J-beta primer mix. TCRdb passed the 5' RACE reads through MiXCR, listing each CDR3 protein once. The sample contains about a million distinct CDR3 sequences, 40% to 60% of which appear only once. Sequenced: blood. The receptors stem from a man aged 25-45 years in good health.

The chain carries TRBV20-1 and TRBJ2-3; 10 positions match TRBD2. CDR1 is DFQATT, CDR2 SNEGSKA, per germline (reference sequence). The CDR3 consists of 16 residues. The junction had 11 bases not matched to a gene; V was cut back by 0 bases and J by 8 bases. The CDR3 region is CSARDPVAGGLFTQYF. Here the CDR3 DNA reads TGCAGTGCTAGAGACCCCGTAGCGGGGGGACTCTTTACGCAGTATTTT.

The chain couples TRBV14 to TRBJ1-3, with D possibly TRBD1 on 5 matching bases. CDR1 is SGHDN and CDR2 is FVKESK in the germline V gene. V was pared by 0 bases and J by 2 bases, with 11 bases between. The CDR3 extends over 16 amino acids. The CDR3 DNA reads as TGTGCCAGCAGCCAAGATTGGGGCAGGGCTGGAAACACCATATATTTT. Its translation: CASSQDWGRAGNTIYF.

The chain carries TRBV7-2 and TRBJ1-2; unclear D gene. The CDR3 extends over 12 amino acids. Germline lookup yields CDR1 SGHTA and CDR2 FQGNSA. The germline V and J ends were trimmed by 8 bases and 7 bases, with 14 bases remaining between them. The chain's CDR3 is CASARGGCGYTF. The CDR3 DNA reads as TGTGCCAGCGCCCGGGGAGGATGTGGCTACACCTTC. Full variable domain (outside the CDR3, taken from reference TRBV7-2 and TRBJ1-2): GAGVSQSPSNKVTEKGKDVELRCDPISGHTALYWYRQSLGQGLEFLIYFQGNSAPDKSGLPSDRFSAERTGGSVSTLTIQRTQQEDSAVYLCASARGGCGYTFGSGTRLTVV.

The CDR3 spells CASSQETGALGEQFF. In DNA, the CDR3 is TGTGCCAGCAGCCAAGAAACGGGGGCGTTAGGTGAGCAGTTCTTC. V is TRBV3-1 and J is TRBJ2-1; possibly TRBD1 or TRBD2 for D (6 bases each). The CDR3 is 15 residues long. Germline values: CDR1 LGHDT, CDR2 YNNKEL (reference sequence). V gave up 0 bases and J gave up 9 bases, with 15 bases separating them.

This clonotype has more than one count but fewer than ten. The chain combines TRBV9 with TRBJ2-1; the D is unclear. Trimming cost V 0 bases and J 0 bases, with 10 bases left between them. The CDR3 length is 16 residues. CDR1 and CDR2 (germline): SGDLS, YYNGEE. The CDR3 coding sequence is TGTGCCAGCAGCGTAGGTTCGGAGAGCTCCTACAATGAGCAGTTCTTC. This sequence encodes CASSVGSESSYNEQFF.

The chain recombines TRBV7-2 with TRBJ1-2; no clear D. The germline V gene has CDR1 SGHTA and CDR2 FQGNSA. The length of the CDR3 is 14 residues. The V gene lost 5 bases and the J gene lost 4 bases, with 14 bases spanning the gap. CDR3 sequence reads: CASSPRAQSYGYTF. DNA of the CDR3: TGTGCCAGCAGCCCCCGGGCGCAATCCTATGGCTACACCTTC.

A few counts support this clonotype. This rearrangement joins TRBV4-3 to TRBJ2-7, with D hard to call. This CDR3 spans 15 amino acids. Germline CDR1 is LGHNA and CDR2 is YSLEER. With 0 bases removed from V and 2 bases from J, the gap between germline ends came to 11 bases. CDR3 in amino acids: CASSQDLAVTYEQYF. The CDR3, as DNA: TGCGCCAGCAGCCAAGATTTAGCCGTGACCTACGAGCAGTACTTC.

The chain links TRBV6-6 to TRBJ2-7, with 9 bases that match TRBD1. Germline trimming cut 5 bases from V and 5 bases from J; bases unmatched to any gene: 10. Germline V CDR1 and CDR2: MNHNY, SVGAGI (reference sequence). The CDR3 is 15 residues long. CDR3 DNA: TGTGCCAGCAGTCCGGGACAGGGATTCCCCCACGAGCAGTACTTC. Amino acids: CASSPGQGFPHEQYF.

This clonotype came up a few times. This chain links TRBV28 with TRBJ2-3; 9 bases fit TRBD2. This CDR3 contains 16 residues. V was clipped by 3 bases and J by 5 bases; unmatched bases: 9. From germline, CDR1 is MDHEN and CDR2 SYDVKM. The CDR3 loop reads CASSFSPAGGQDTQYF. The CDR3, as DNA: TGTGCCAGCAGTTTCTCCCCAGCGGGGGGCCAAGATACGCAGTATTTT.

The CDR3 loop is CASSLLQTGGEKLFF. The CDR3 DNA sequence: TGTGCCAGCAGCCTACTACAGACCGGGGGTGAAAAACTGTTTTTT. The chain uses TRBV6-5 and TRBJ1-4; the D gene is possibly TRBD1 (5 bases). Trimming stripped 6 bases from V and 7 bases from J, with 18 bases between. The germline V gene encodes CDR1 MNHEY and CDR2 SVGAGI. The CDR3 has 15 amino acids.

Worth noting for this clonotype: The DNA is left out, because the CDR3 cannot be placed on it with certainty; the CDR3 is given as TCRdb lists it. The chain employs TRBV7-9 and TRBJ1-2. The CDR3 is 13 amino acids in total, end residues counted. Germline loops: CDR1 SEHNR, CDR2 FQNEAQ (reference sequence). CDR3 amino acids: CACSAGVYYGYTF.

The V and J genes are TRBV10-3 and TRBJ1-1; D is unresolved. This CDR3 is 13 amino acids long. Germline CDR1 reads ENHRY; CDR2 reads SYGVKD. The V gene lost 0 bases and the J gene lost 1 base, with 3 bases spanning the gap. CDR3 DNA: TGTGCCATCAGTGAGTCCGAGAACACTGAAGCTTTCTTT. Its protein is CAISESENTEAFF.

This clonotype showed up many times. The V gene is TRBV4-1, the J gene TRBJ1-1; 8 bases are shared with TRBD1. The CDR3 consists of 15 residues. Germline V gene sequence: CDR1 MGHRA, CDR2 YSYEKL. V shed 0 bases, J shed 5 bases, and the junction held 5 bases outside the gene matches. The CDR3 coding sequence is TGCGCCAGCAGCCAAGAAGGCAGGGGGCGGACTGAAGCTTTCTTT. Its translation is CASSQEGRGRTEAFF.

J is TRBJ1-4 and V is TRBV12-3 or TRBV12-4; D is ambiguous. Trimming removed 6 bases from V and 8 bases from J, with 16 bases in between. The CDR3 covers 14 residues. The CDR3 DNA reads as TGTGCCAGCAGCTCGGGCGGGGAACAAGAAAAACTGTTTTTT. This gives the protein CASSSGGEQEKLFF.